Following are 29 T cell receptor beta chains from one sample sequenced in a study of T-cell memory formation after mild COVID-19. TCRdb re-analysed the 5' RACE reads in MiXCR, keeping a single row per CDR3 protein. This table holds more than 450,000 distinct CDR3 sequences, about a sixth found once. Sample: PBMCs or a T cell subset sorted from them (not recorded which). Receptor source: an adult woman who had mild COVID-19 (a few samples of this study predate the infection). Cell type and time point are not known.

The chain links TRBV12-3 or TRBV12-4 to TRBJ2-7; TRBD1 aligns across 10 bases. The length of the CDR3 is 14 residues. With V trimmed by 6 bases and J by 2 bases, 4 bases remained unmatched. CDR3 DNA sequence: TGTGCCAGCAGCCGACAGGGGGCGACCTACGAGCAGTACTTC. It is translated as CASSRQGATYEQYF.

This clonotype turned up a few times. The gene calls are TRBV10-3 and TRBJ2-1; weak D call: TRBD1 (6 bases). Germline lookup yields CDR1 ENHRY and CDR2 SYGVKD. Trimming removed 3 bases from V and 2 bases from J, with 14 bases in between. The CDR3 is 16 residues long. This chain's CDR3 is CAISDLGAQTYNEQFF. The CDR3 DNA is TGTGCCATCAGTGATTTGGGGGCGCAAACCTACAATGAGCAGTTCTTC.

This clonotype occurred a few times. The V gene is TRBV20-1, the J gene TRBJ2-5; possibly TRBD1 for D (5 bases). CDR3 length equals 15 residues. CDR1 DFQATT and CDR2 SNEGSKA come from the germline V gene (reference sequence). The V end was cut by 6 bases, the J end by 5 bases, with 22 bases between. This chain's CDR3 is CSATPQGFRVETQYF. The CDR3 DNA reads TGCAGTGCGACACCCCAGGGATTTAGGGTCGAGACCCAGTACTTC.

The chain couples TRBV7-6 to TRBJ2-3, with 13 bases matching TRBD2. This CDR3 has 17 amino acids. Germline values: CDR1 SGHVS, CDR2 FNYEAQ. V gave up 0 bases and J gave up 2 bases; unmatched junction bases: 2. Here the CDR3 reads CASSLATSGGDTDTQYF. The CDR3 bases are TGTGCCAGCAGCTTAGCCACTAGCGGGGGGGACACAGATACGCAGTATTTT.

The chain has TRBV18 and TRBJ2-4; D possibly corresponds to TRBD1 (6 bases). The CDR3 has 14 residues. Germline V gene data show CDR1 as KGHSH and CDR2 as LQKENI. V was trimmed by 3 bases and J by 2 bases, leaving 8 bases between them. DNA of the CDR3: TGTGCCAGCTCACCGGACAGATCCAAAAACATTCAGTACTTC. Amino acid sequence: CASSPDRSKNIQYF.

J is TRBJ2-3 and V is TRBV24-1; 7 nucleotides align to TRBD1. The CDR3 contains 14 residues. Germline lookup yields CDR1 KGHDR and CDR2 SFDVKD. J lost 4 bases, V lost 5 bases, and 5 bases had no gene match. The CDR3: CATSGQGDPDTQYF. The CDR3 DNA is TGTGCCACCAGTGGGCAGGGGGACCCAGATACGCAGTATTTT.

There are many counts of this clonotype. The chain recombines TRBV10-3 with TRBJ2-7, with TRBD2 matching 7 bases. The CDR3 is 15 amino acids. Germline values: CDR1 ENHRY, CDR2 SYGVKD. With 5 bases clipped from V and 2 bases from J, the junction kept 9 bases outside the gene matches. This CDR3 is CAISLTSLGTYEQYF. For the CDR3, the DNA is TGTGCCATCAGTCTGACTAGCTTGGGAACCTACGAGCAGTACTTC.

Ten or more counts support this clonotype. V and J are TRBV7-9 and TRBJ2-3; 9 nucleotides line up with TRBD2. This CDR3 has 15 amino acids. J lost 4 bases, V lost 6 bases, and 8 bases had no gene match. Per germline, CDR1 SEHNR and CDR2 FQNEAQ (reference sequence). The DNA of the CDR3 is TGTGCCAGCAGGCGCGGGGGGACTAGCTCAGATACGCAGTATTTT. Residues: CASRRGGTSSDTQYF.

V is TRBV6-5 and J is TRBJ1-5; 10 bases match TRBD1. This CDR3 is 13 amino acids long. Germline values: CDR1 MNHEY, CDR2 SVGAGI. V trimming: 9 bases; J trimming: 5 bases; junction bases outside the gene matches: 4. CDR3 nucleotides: TGTGCCAGTGGACAGGGGGACTATCAGCCCCAGCATTTT. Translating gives CASGQGDYQPQHF.

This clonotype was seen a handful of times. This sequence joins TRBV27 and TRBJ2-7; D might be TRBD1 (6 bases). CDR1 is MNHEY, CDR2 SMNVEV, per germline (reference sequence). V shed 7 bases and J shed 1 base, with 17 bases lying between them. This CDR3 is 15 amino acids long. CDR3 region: CASNPRTAPSYEQYF. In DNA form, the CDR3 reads TGTGCCAGCAATCCCCGGACAGCCCCATCCTACGAGCAGTACTTC.

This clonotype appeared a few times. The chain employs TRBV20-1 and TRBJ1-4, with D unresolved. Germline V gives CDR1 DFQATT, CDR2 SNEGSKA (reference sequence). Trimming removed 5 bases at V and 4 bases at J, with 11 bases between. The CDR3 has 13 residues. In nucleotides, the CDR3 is TGCAGTGCTCTACCAGCCAATAATGAAAAACTGTTTTTT. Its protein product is CSALPANNEKLFF.

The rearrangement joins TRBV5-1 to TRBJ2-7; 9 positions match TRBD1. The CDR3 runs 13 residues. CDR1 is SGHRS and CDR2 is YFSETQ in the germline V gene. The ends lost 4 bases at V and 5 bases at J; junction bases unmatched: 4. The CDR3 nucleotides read TGCGCCAGCAGCCCCACAGGGGGCCACGAGCAGTACTTC. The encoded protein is CASSPTGGHEQYF.

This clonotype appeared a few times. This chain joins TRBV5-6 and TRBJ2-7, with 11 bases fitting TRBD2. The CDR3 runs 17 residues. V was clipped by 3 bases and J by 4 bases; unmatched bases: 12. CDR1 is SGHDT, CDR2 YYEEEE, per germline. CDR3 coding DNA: TGTGCCAGCAGCTCCCACCTAGCGGGAGGACTCTTATACGAGCAGTACTTC. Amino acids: CASSSHLAGGLLYEQYF.

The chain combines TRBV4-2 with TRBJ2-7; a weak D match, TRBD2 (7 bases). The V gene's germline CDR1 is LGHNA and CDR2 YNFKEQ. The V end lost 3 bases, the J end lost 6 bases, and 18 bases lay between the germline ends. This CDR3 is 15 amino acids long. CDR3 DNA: TGTGCCAGCAGCCAGGGGGCGGGAGTCATGAGCGAGCAGTACTTC. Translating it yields CASSQGAGVMSEQYF.

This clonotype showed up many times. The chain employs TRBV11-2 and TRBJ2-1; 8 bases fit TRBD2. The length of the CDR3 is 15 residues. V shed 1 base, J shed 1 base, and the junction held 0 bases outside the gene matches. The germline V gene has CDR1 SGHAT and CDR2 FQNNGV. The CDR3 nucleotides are TGTGCCAGCAGCTTAGGACTAGCGTCCTACAATGAGCAGTTCTTC. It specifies CASSLGLASYNEQFF.

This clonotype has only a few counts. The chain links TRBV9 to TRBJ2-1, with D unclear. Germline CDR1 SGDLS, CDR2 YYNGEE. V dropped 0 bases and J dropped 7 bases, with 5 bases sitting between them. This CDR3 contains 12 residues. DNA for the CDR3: TGTGCCAGCAGCGTAGCGGCTAATGAGCAGTTCTTC. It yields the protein CASSVAANEQFF.

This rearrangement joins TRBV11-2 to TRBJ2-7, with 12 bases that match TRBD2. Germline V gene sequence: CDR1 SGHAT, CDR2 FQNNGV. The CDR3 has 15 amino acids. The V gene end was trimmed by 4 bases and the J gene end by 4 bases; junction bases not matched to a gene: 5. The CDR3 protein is CASSSTSGRRYEQYF. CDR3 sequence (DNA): TGTGCCAGCAGCTCAACTAGCGGGAGGCGGTACGAGCAGTACTTC.

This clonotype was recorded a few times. The CDR3 loop reads CASETGRTYNEQFF. CDR3 coding DNA: TGTGCCAGCGAAACGGGACGGACCTACAATGAGCAGTTCTTC. The J gene is TRBJ2-1, the V gene TRBV7-9; D is possibly TRBD1 or TRBD2 (5 bases each). This CDR3 comprises 14 residues. Per the germline V gene, CDR1 is SEHNR and CDR2 is FQNEAQ (reference sequence). V was trimmed by 8 bases and J by 2 bases, leaving 13 bases between them. Looking up the rest from reference TRBV7-9 and TRBJ2-1 gives the full variable domain: DTGVSQNPRHKITKRGQNVTFRCDPISEHNRLYWYRQTLGQGPEFLTYFQNEAQLEKSRLLSDRFSAERPKGSFSTLEIQRTEQGDSAMYLCASETGRTYNEQFFGPGTRLTVL.

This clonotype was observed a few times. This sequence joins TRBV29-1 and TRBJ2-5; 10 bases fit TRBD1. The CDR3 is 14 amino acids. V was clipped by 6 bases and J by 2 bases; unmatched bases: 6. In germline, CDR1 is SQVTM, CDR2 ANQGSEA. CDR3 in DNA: TGCAGCGTGGAACCGGGACAGGGGCAAGAGACCCAGTACTTC. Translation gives CSVEPGQGQETQYF.

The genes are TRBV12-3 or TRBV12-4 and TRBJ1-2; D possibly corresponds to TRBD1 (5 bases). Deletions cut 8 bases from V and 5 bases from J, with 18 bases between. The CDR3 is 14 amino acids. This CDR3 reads CASLGGSGSYGYTF. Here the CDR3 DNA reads TGTGCCAGCCTCGGTGGTTCAGGGAGTTATGGCTACACCTTC.

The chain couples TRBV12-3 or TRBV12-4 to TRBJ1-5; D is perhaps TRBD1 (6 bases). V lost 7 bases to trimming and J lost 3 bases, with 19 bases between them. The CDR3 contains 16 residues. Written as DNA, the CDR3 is TGTGCCAGCACCATGCGCCAGGGGCGTGACAATCAGCCCCAGCATTTT. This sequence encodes CASTMRQGRDNQPQHF.

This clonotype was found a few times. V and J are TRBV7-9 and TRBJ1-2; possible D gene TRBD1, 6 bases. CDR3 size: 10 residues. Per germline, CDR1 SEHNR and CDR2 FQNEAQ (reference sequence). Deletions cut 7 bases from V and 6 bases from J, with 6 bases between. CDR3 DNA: TGTGCCAGCAAGGGGGATGGCTACACCTTC. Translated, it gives CASKGDGYTF.

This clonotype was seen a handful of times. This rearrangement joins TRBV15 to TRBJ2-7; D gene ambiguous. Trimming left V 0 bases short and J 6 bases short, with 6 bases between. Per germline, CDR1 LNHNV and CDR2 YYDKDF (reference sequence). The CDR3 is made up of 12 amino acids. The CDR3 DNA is TGTGCCACCAGCAGAGAACGGTCCGAGCAGTACTTC. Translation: CATSRERSEQYF.

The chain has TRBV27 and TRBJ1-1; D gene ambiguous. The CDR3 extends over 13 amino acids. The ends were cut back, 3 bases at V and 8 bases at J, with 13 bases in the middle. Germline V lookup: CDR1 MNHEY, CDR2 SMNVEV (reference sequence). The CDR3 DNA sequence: TGTGCCAGCAGTTTCAGGTGGGCAGAGGAAGCTTTCTTT. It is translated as CASSFRWAEEAFF.

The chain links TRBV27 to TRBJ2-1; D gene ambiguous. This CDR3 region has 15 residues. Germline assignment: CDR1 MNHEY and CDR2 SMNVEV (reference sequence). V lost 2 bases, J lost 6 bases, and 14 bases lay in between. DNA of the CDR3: TGTGCCAGCAGTTTAAGAAGCGTAAGGGCCAATGAGCAGTTCTTC. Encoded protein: CASSLRSVRANEQFF.

The CDR3 protein is CSASGNLRREWKAFF. The CDR3 nucleotides read TGCAGTGCTAGTGGGAATCTCCGGCGGGAGTGGAAGGCTTTCTTT. This chain connects TRBV20-1 to TRBJ1-1; D unresolved. V lost 3 bases and J 11 bases, leaving 25 bases between the germline ends. The germline V gene encodes CDR1 DFQATT and CDR2 SNEGSKA (reference sequence). This CDR3 is built from 15 residues.

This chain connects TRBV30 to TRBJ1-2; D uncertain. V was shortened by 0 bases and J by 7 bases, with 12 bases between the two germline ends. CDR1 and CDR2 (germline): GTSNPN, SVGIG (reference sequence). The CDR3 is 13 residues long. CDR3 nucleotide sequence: TGTGCCTGGAGTGTACTCCCCTCGGGTGGCTACACCTTC. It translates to CAWSVLPSGGYTF.

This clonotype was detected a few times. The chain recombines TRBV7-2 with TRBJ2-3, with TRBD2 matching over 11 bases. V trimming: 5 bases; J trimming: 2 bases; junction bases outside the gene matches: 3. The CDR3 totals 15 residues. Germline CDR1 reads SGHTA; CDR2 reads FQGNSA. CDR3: CASSALAGVTDTQYF. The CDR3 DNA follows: TGTGCCAGCAGCGCACTAGCGGGAGTCACAGATACGCAGTATTTT. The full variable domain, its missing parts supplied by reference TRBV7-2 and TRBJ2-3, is GAGVSQSPSNKVTEKGKDVELRCDPISGHTALYWYRQSLGQGLEFLIYFQGNSAPDKSGLPSDRFSAERTGGSVSTLTIQRTQQEDSAVYLCASSALAGVTDTQYFGPGTRLTVL.

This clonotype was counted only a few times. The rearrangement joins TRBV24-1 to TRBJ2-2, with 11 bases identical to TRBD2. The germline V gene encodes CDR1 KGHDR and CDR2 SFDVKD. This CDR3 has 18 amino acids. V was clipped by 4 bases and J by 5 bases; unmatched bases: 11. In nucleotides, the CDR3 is TGTGCCACCAGTGACCCCTCCGGGACTAGCGGCGCAACCGGGGAGCTGTTTTTT. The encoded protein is CATSDPSGTSGATGELFF.